This TCR beta chain was captured in a study of long-term antiretroviral therapy in people with HIV. Germline loops: CDR1 SGHAT, CDR2 FQNNGV. The CDR3 is 15 residues long. Trimming took 1 base from V and 9 from J; bases not matched to a gene: 6. About this clone: Its cognate antigen is unknown.

They ran version v3.0 of the immunoSEQ assay at survey level. Sequencing used immunoSEQ multiplex PCR; TCRdb keeps in-frame clones, though not all of them. Of approximately 17,000 clones in the sample, approximately 73% were seen once. Study findings and constraints: HIV repertoires spanned tighter CDR3 length ranges than controls did.

The rearrangement joins TRBV11-2 to TRBJ2-1, with TRBD2 matching over 10 bases. The starting material was unsorted PBMCs, obtained just under 2.6 years before starting antiretroviral therapy. The receptor was isolated from a woman aged 45-60 years with HIV. CDR3 DNA: TGTGCCAGCAGCTTAGGGGTAGCGGGGGGTCGTGAGCAGTTCTTC. Translation gives CASSLGVAGGREQFF. Together with reference TRBV11-2 and TRBJ2-1, the CDR3 gives the full variable domain: EAGVAQSPRYKIIEKRQSVAFWCNPISGHATLYWYQQILGQGPKLLIQFQNNGVVDDSQLPKDRFSAERLKGVDSTLKIQPAKLEDSAVYLCASSLGVAGGREQFFGPGTRLTVL.